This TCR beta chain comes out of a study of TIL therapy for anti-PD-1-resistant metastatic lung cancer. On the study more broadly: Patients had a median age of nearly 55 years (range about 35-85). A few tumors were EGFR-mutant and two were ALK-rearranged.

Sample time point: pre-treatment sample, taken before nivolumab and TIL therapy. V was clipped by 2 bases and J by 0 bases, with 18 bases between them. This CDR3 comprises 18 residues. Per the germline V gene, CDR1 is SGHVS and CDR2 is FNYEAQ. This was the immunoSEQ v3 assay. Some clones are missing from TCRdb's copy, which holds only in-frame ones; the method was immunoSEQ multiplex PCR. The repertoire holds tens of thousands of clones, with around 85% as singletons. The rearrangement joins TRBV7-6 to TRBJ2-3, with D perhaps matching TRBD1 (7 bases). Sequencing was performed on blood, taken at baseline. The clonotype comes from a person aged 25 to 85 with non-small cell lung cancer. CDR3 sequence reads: CASSLLPWQGGSTDTQYF. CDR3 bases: TGTGCCAGCAGCTTACTCCCCTGGCAGGGGGGAAGCACAGATACGCAGTATTTT.